Listed below are T cell receptor beta chains from one sample, sequenced in a study of patients and donors after allogeneic stem cell transplantation. One entry per CDR3 protein, called by TCRdb with MiXCR from the RT-PCR reads. The table shows about 87,000 distinct CDR3 sequences, with 5% occurring only once. The material sequenced was blood, either unsorted or a sorted T cell fraction (not recorded which). All receptors derive from a human donor who was either an allogeneic HSCT recipient or a stem cell or donor lymphocyte infusion donor (not recorded which). It is not recorded whose cells these are; they may come from a transplant donor. Both conserved end residues are part of each CDR3. A D gene is named only where the DNA matches it firmly. Not all rows give a size; the values are once, few, many and, for expanded clones, a class.

D,size,V,J,CDR3,DNA
NA,many,TRBV20-1,TRBJ1-2,CSRGGTYGYTF,TGCAGCCGGGGGGGCACCTATGGCTACACCTTC
TRBD2,NA,TRBV15,TRBJ2-5,CATSRGGGGYQETQYF,TGTGCCACCAGCAGAGGGGGCGGGGGGTACCAAGAGACCCAGTACTTC
TRBD1,NA,TRBV20-1,TRBJ1-5,CSASGTDDQPQHF,TGCAGTGCTAGCGGGACAGACGATCAGCCCCAGCATTTT
TRBD1,many,TRBV3-1,TRBJ1-5,CASSQPGTEPQHF,TGTGCCAGCAGCCAACCCGGGACAGAGCCCCAGCATTTT
NA,few,TRBV20-1,TRBJ2-2,CSARESEAGELFF,TGCAGTGCTAGAGAGAGTGAGGCCGGGGAGCTGTTTTTT
NA,many,TRBV5-1,TRBJ2-6,CASSFLALGSGANVLTF,TGCGCCAGCAGCTTCCTAGCCCTGGGCTCTGGGGCCAACGTCCTGACTTTC
NA,few,TRBV7-2,TRBJ2-3,CASSLSRDTQYF,TGTGCCAGCAGCTTAAGTAGAGATACGCAGTATTTT
NA,many,TRBV28,TRBJ2-2,CASSFNTGELFF,TGTGCCAGCAGTTTTAACACCGGGGAGCTGTTTTTT
NA,NA,TRBV20-1,TRBJ1-4,CSVRRGLGSEKLFF,TGCAGTGTTAGAAGGGGGTTGGGGTCTGAAAAACTGTTTTTT
TRBD2,many,TRBV2,TRBJ2-1,CASSERREFLNEQFF,TGTGCCAGCAGTGAGAGGCGGGAGTTCCTCAATGAGCAGTTCTTC
NA,many,TRBV12-3/TRBV12-4,TRBJ2-3,CASSIQGDTQYF,TGTGCCAGCAGTATACAGGGTGATACGCAGTATTTT
NA,NA,TRBV19,TRBJ1-1,CASSIGGAVTEAFF,TGTGCCAGTAGTATAGGGGGCGCGGTCACTGAAGCTTTCTTT
TRBD1,many,TRBV11-2,TRBJ2-1,CASSWAGGANNEQFF,TGTGCCAGCAGCTGGGCAGGGGGCGCTAACAATGAGCAGTTCTTC
TRBD1,many,TRBV19,TRBJ2-1,CASIGGQGPFNEQFF,TGTGCCAGTATTGGCGGACAGGGACCTTTCAATGAGCAGTTCTTC
NA,NA,TRBV20-1,TRBJ2-3,CSAMGSPTRPDTQYF,TGCAGTGCCATGGGGTCCCCTACCAGACCAGATACGCAGTATTTT
NA,many,TRBV20-1,TRBJ2-5,CSARAWKDLRTQYF,TGCAGTGCTAGAGCGTGGAAGGACCTCAGGACCCAGTACTTC
NA,few,TRBV2,TRBJ2-5,CASSGNGIQETQYF,TGTGCCAGCAGCGGGAACGGGATTCAAGAGACCCAGTACTTC
NA,many,TRBV9,TRBJ2-3,CASSVASAADTQYF,TGTGCCAGCAGCGTAGCTAGCGCGGCAGATACGCAGTATTTT
NA,many,TRBV7-2,TRBJ2-1,CASSLEALSYNEQFF,TGTGCCAGCAGCTTAGAGGCACTGTCCTACAATGAGCAGTTCTTC
NA,many,TRBV20-1,TRBJ2-5,CSARGTVNLETQYF,TGCAGTGCTAGAGGGACAGTTAATTTGGAGACCCAGTACTTC
NA,many,TRBV20-1,TRBJ2-5,CSVPDINQETQYF,TGCAGTGTCCCGGACATTAACCAAGAGACCCAGTACTTC
NA,many,TRBV11-2,TRBJ2-1,CASRTVSSYNEQFF,TGTGCCAGCAGGACCGTTAGCTCCTACAATGAGCAGTTCTTC
NA,many,TRBV2,TRBJ1-5,CASSGVNSNQPQHF,TGTGCCAGCAGTGGAGTGAATAGCAATCAGCCCCAGCATTTT
NA,few,TRBV3-1,TRBJ2-3,CASSHTRSDTDTQYF,TGTGCCAGCAGCCACACACGGAGTGACACAGATACGCAGTATTTT
NA,NA,TRBV19,TRBJ2-7,CASSDGRYEQYF,TGTGCCAGTAGTGACGGGAGATACGAGCAGTACTTC
NA,many,TRBV12-5,TRBJ2-7,CASAQASSYEQYF,TGTGCTAGTGCTCAAGCGAGCTCCTACGAGCAGTACTTC
NA,many,TRBV9,TRBJ2-1,CASSLRLYNEQFF,TGTGCCAGCAGCTTGAGACTGTACAATGAGCAGTTCTTC
TRBD1,many,TRBV7-9,TRBJ2-5,CASSRRRTGHETQYF,TGTGCCAGCAGCCGCCGCCGGACAGGGCACGAGACCCAGTACTTC
NA,many,TRBV5-1,TRBJ2-1,CASSLAGVWDEQFF,TGCGCCAGCAGCTTGGCCGGAGTGTGGGATGAGCAGTTCTTC